This T cell receptor beta chain was sequenced for a study of technical replicates of blood from a few donors. Assay: immunoSEQ multiplex PCR; the TCRdb copy retains only in-frame clones and omits some. This table has 80,000 or so clones, 90% to 95% appearing once. CDR3 size: 15 residues. CDR1 and CDR2 from the germline V gene are MNHEY and SMNVEV (reference sequence). V was pared by 3 bases and J by 0 bases, with 12 bases between. The specimen was T cells isolated from PBMCs. The J gene is TRBJ2-7, the V gene TRBV27; perhaps TRBD2 as D (7 bases). The clonotype comes from a human donor in good health. The CDR3 spells CASSFRGAYSYEQYF. CDR3 sequence (DNA): TGTGCCAGCAGTTTTCGGGGGGCCTACTCCTACGAGCAGTACTTC.